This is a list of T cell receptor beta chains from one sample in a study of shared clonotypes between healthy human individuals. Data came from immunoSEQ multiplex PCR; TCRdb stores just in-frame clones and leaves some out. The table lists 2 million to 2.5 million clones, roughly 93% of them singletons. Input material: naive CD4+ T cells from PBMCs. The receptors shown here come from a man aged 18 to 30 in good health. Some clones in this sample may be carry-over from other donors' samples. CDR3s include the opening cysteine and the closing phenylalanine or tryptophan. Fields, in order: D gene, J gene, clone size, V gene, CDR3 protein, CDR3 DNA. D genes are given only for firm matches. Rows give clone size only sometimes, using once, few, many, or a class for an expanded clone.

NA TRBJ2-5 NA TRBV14 CASSQGSRAAETQYF TGTGCCAGCAGCCAAGGGTCAAGGGCCGCAGAGACCCAGTACTTC
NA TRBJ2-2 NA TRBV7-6 CASSLDGTNTGELFF TGTGCCAGCAGCTTAGACGGGACGAACACCGGGGAGCTGTTTTTT
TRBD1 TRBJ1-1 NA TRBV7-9 CASSWQGGANTEAFF TGTGCCAGCAGCTGGCAGGGGGGTGCGAACACTGAAGCTTTCTTT
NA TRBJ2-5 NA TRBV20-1 CSALQETQYF TGCAGTGCTCTACAAGAGACCCAGTACTTC
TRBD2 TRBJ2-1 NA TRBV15 CATSRPGTSGGQFF TGTGCCACCAGCAGACCCGGGACTAGCGGGGGGCAGTTCTTC
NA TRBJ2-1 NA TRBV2 CASSTPQGDEQFF TGTGCCAGCAGCACTCCGCAGGGCGATGAGCAGTTCTTC
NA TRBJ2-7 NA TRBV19 CASSLWGDGAYEQYF TGTGCCAGTAGTCTCTGGGGTGACGGAGCCTACGAGCAGTACTTC
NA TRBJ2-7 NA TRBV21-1 CASSRLGGSYEQYF TGTGCCAGCAGCCGGCTTGGGGGATCCTACGAGCAGTACTTC
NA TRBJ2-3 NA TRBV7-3 CASSLFSAGDTQYF TGTGCCAGCAGCTTATTTAGCGCTGGAGATACGCAGTATTTT
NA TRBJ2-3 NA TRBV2 CASTELGPATDTQYF TGTGCCAGCACCGAACTAGGCCCGGCCACAGATACGCAGTATTTT
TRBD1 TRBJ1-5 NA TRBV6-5 CASGTGGNQPQHF TGTGCCAGCGGGACAGGGGGCAATCAGCCCCAGCATTTT
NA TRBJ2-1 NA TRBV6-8 CASSPVPLNNEQFF TGTGCCAGCAGCCCCGTCCCCCTAAACAATGAGCAGTTCTTC
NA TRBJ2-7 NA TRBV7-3 CASSPTRGCEQYF TGTGCCAGCAGTCCAACCCGCGGGTGCGAGCAGTACTTC
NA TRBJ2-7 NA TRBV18 CASSPPKGRTGLVGEQYF TGTGCCAGCTCACCACCAAAAGGAAGGACGGGCCTGGTTGGCGAGCAGTACTTC
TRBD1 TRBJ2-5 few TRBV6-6 CASSTSRTGRETQYF TGTGCCAGCAGTACTTCCCGGACAGGCAGAGAGACCCAGTACTTC
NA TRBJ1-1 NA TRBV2 CASSRQLNTEAFF TGTGCCAGCAGTCGACAGCTTAACACTGAAGCTTTCTTT
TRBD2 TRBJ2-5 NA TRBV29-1 CSVDGLAGAIETQYF TGCAGCGTCGATGGACTAGCGGGAGCGATCGAGACCCAGTACTTC
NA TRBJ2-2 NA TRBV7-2 CASSAQGRITGELFF TGTGCCAGCAGCGCCCAGGGCCGGATCACCGGGGAGCTGTTTTTT
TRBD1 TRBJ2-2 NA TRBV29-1 CSVGGGSGELFF TGCAGCGTTGGAGGGGGCAGCGGGGAGCTGTTTTTT
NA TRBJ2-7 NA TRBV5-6 CASSLRGSYEQYF TGTGCCAGCAGCTTAAGGGGTTCCTACGAGCAGTACTTC
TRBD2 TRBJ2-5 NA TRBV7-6 CASSLTSGRETQYF TGTGCCAGCAGCTTAACTAGCGGGAGAGAGACCCAGTACTTC
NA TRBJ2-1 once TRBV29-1 CSVGTDASYNEQFF TGCAGCGTTGGGACTGACGCCTCCTACAATGAGCAGTTCTTC
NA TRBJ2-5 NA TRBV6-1 CASSVTGPQETQYF TGTGCCAGCAGCGTAACGGGGCCCCAAGAGACCCAGTACTTC
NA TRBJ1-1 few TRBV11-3 CASSVTSNTEAFF TGTGCCAGCAGCGTAACATCGAACACTGAAGCTTTCTTT
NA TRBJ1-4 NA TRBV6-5 CASRPGVLEKLFF TGTGCCAGCAGGCCGGGCGTACTTGAAAAACTGTTTTTT
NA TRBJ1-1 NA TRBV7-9 CASREDSLNTEAFF TGTGCCAGCCGCGAGGACAGCTTGAACACTGAAGCTTTCTTT